The 9 T cell receptor beta chains in this list originate from one sample, sequenced in a study of blood T cell repertoires in COVID-19. TCRdb keeps only in-frame clones here, not all; method: immunoSEQ multiplex PCR. The sample holds approximately 220,000 clones, more than 80% seen once. Sequencing was carried out using PBMCs or T cells enriched from blood (not recorded which). These receptors all come from a woman aged 40 to 50 with acute COVID-19.

The chain uses TRBV30 and TRBJ1-2; 7 nucleotides agree with TRBD1. The CDR3 has 14 residues. Trimming took 3 bases from V and 7 from J; bases not matched to a gene: 11. Looked up from germline, CDR1 is GTSNPN and CDR2 is SVGIG (reference sequence). The CDR3: CAWRDDGQAGGYTF. The DNA of the CDR3 is TGTGCCTGGAGAGATGACGGACAGGCGGGTGGCTACACCTTC.

The chain combines TRBV7-2 with TRBJ2-7; D might be TRBD1 (7 bases). The V and J ends lost 1 base and 4 bases respectively, with 23 bases between them. Germline assignment: CDR1 SGHTA and CDR2 FQGNSA. This CDR3 spans 18 amino acids. The CDR3 is CASSLEVSTGSEGYEQYF. CDR3 DNA sequence: TGTGCCAGCAGCTTAGAAGTATCGACAGGGTCGGAGGGTTACGAGCAGTACTTC.

This chain uses TRBV19 with TRBJ1-4; D gene uncertain. Between the trimmed V and J ends, which lost 3 bases and 0 bases, there was a span of 11 bases. Germline assignment: CDR1 LNHDA and CDR2 SQIVND (reference sequence). The CDR3 has 16 residues. The CDR3 DNA reads as TGTGCCAGTAGTATTGGGCAGATAGCAACTAATGAAAAACTGTTTTTT. Its protein is CASSIGQIATNEKLFF.

This clone appeared a few times. This chain uses TRBV6-2 or TRBV6-3 with TRBJ1-2, with D perhaps matching TRBD1 (6 bases). CDR1 and CDR2 (germline): MNHEY, SVGEGT. The V gene lost 5 bases and the J gene lost 6 bases, with 19 bases spanning the gap. The CDR3 is made up of 15 amino acids. This chain's CDR3 is CASSRATGFVDGYTF. The DNA of the CDR3 is TGTGCCAGCAGTCGGGCCACAGGGTTTGTGGATGGCTACACCTTC.

The rearrangement links TRBV6-4 to TRBJ1-2; 7 bases map to TRBD1. The ends lost 0 bases at V and 4 bases at J; junction bases unmatched: 2. CDR1 is MRHNA and CDR2 is SNTAGT in the germline V gene. There are 14 residues in the CDR3. The CDR3 DNA sequence: TGTGCCAGCAGTGACTCGTCAGGGGGCTATGGCTACACCTTC. It specifies CASSDSSGGYGYTF.

The chain combines TRBV3-1 (or the pseudogene TRBV3-2) with TRBJ1-5; D possibly corresponds to TRBD1 (5 bases). The germline V gene encodes CDR1 LGHDT and CDR2 YNNKEL (reference sequence). The length of the CDR3 is 15 residues. The V and J ends lost 3 bases and 7 bases respectively, with 16 bases between them. This CDR3 reads CASSQASGHRQPQHF. CDR3 DNA: TGTGCCAGCAGCCAGGCTTCAGGGCATAGGCAGCCCCAGCATTTT.

The chain links TRBV6-6 to TRBJ1-4, with 11 positions matching TRBD1. The CDR3 has 14 amino acids. The germline CDR1 and CDR2 sequences are MNHNY and SVGAGI (reference sequence). Trimming removed 8 bases from V and 8 bases from J; junction bases left unmatched: 7. Here the CDR3 reads CASLRGTGGEKLFF. CDR3 DNA: TGTGCCAGCCTGCGGGGGACAGGGGGGGAAAAACTGTTTTTT.

The rearrangement uses TRBV6-5 and TRBJ1-2, with D possibly being TRBD1 (6 bases). The germline V gene has CDR1 MNHEY and CDR2 SVGAGI. The CDR3 runs to 12 residues. The V end was cut by 6 bases, the J end by 5 bases, with 10 bases between. The CDR3 bases are TGTGCCAGCAGAAACAGGGCTTATGGCTACACCTTC. Protein: CASRNRAYGYTF.

The chain joins TRBV7-3 to TRBJ2-6; the D is unclear. This CDR3 spans 13 amino acids. The V end lost 5 bases, the J end lost 2 bases, and 4 bases lay between the germline ends. Germline lookup yields CDR1 SGHTA and CDR2 FQGTGA. CDR3 coding DNA: TGTGCCAGCAGCCCTACTGGGGCCAACGTCCTGACTTTC. It encodes CASSPTGANVLTF. The full variable domain, its missing parts supplied by reference TRBV7-3 and TRBJ2-6, is GAGVSQTPSNKVTEKGKYVELRCDPISGHTALYWYRQSLGQGPEFLIYFQGTGAADDSGLPNDRFFAVRPEGSVSTLKIQRTERGDSAVYLCASSPTGANVLTFGAGSRLTVL.